A single sample is the source of the 18 T cell receptor beta chains below, sequenced in a study of cytotoxic CD8 clonotypes in ibrutinib-treated CLL (dated by TCRdb to about 2021). Read against the paper, the sample's time point label means: around 25 months on ibrutinib. The library was obtained by the immunoSEQ multiplex PCR assay. TCRdb took over this immuneACCESS table, retaining in-frame rearrangements with V and J assigned. Such tables are incomplete; in checked studies, under half of the missing clones stem from an unresolved V gene, and the remainder is unexplained. The sample records 250,000 or so clones, roughly 74% of which are singletons. The ten largest clones capture 15% of the sample. Source: PBMCs, taken after 24 months of ibrutinib treatment. The source is a human donor with chronic lymphocytic leukemia.

This clone has more than one count but fewer than ten. V usage is TRBV19 and J usage is TRBJ2-2; D perhaps matches TRBD2 (5 bases). Germline lookup yields CDR1 LNHDA and CDR2 SQIVND (reference sequence). Trimming shortened V by 2 bases and J by 7 bases, and 11 bases separated the two germline ends. The CDR3 runs to 14 residues. The CDR3 DNA reads TGTGCCAGTAGTATACTCGGGGTTGACGGGGAGCTGTTTTTT. This gives the protein CASSILGVDGELFF.

This chain uses TRBV27 with TRBJ1-1, with 7 bases identical to TRBD1. The CDR3 is 15 residues long. Germline assignment: CDR1 MNHEY and CDR2 SMNVEV (reference sequence). The trim removed 4 bases at V and 0 bases at J, leaving 5 bases unmatched. CDR3 nucleotides: TGTGCCAGCAGTTCTCTGACAGGGCTGAACACTGAAGCTTTCTTT. Translation gives CASSSLTGLNTEAFF.

This chain joins TRBV9 and TRBJ2-7; possible D gene TRBD1, 5 bases. Germline CDR1 SGDLS, CDR2 YYNGEE. The CDR3 length is 13 residues. V lost 3 bases and J 6 bases, leaving 13 bases between the germline ends. The CDR3 loop is CASSEGARGEQYF. The CDR3 DNA reads as TGTGCCAGCAGCGAGGGTGCAAGGGGCGAGCAGTACTTC.

In its sample, this clone was seen once. The chain couples TRBV13 to TRBJ1-5, with a possible D match to TRBD1 (5 bases). Germline V gene lookup returns CDR1 PRHDT and CDR2 FYEKMQ (reference sequence). The CDR3 has 14 amino acids. V was clipped by 5 bases and J by 4 bases, with 12 bases between them. The CDR3 DNA reads TGTGCCAGCAGCCCGCGGACATCTAATCAGCCCCAGCATTTT. It yields the protein CASSPRTSNQPQHF. The full variable domain, rest sourced from reference TRBV13 and TRBJ1-5, is AAGVIQSPRHLIKEKRETATLKCYPIPRHDTVYWYQQGPGQDPQFLISFYEKMQSDKGSIPDRFSAQQFSDYHSELNMSSLELGDSALYFCASSPRTSNQPQHFGDGTRLSIL.

The chain links TRBV6-6 to TRBJ1-2; D may be TRBD1 (5 bases). V lost 5 bases and J 8 bases, leaving 15 bases between the germline ends. Germline-derived CDR1 and CDR2 are MNHNY and SVGAGI (reference sequence). The CDR3 totals 13 residues. The CDR3 is CASSAGPEGGYTF. The CDR3 DNA reads as TGTGCCAGCAGTGCCGGGCCCGAGGGGGGCTACACCTTC.

This clone was seen only a few times. The gene calls are TRBV6-5 and TRBJ2-7; D gene ambiguous. Germline V gives CDR1 MNHEY, CDR2 SVGAGI. Trimming stripped 10 bases from V and 2 bases from J, with 15 bases between. CDR3 length: 13 amino acids. The CDR3 sequence is CATTDPETYEQYF. In DNA, the CDR3 is TGTGCCACCACAGATCCGGAAACCTACGAGCAGTACTTC.

The CDR3 spells CASSLSQGGDTQYF. In nucleotides, the CDR3 is TGTGCCAGCAGCTTGTCTCAGGGCGGAGATACGCAGTATTTT. V gene TRBV5-4 combines with J gene TRBJ2-3; perhaps TRBD1 as D (5 bases). Germline CDR1 SGHNT, CDR2 YYREEE (reference sequence). The CDR3 has 14 amino acids. V lost 1 base and J lost 5, with 11 bases in between. Supplemented by reference TRBV5-4 and TRBJ2-3, the full variable domain reads ETGVTQSPTHLIKTRGQQVTLRCSSQSGHNTVSWYQQALGQGPQFIFQYYREEENGRGNFPPRFSGLQFPNYSSELNVNALELDDSALYLCASSLSQGGDTQYFGPGTRLTVL.

This chain joins TRBV27 and TRBJ2-1, with D perhaps TRBD2 (5 bases). The V and J ends lost 5 bases and 2 bases respectively, with 16 bases between them. CDR1 is MNHEY and CDR2 is SMNVEV in the germline V gene (reference sequence). The CDR3 sequence is 16 residues long. In DNA form, the CDR3 reads TGTGCCAGCAGTCTTCCACCTAGGACTGCCTACAATGAGCAGTTCTTC. Its translation is CASSLPPRTAYNEQFF.

The chain recombines TRBV28 with TRBJ2-7; D remains ambiguous. The CDR3 totals 13 residues. The V end was cut by 5 bases, the J end by 2 bases, with 10 bases between. Germline assignment: CDR1 MDHEN and CDR2 SYDVKM. CDR3 sequence (DNA): TGTGCCAGCAGTCAAGGTGTCCCCTACGAGCAGTACTTC. It codes for CASSQGVPYEQYF.

Notes on this clone: The junction and the germline gene differ at one end; a read error may be behind it. The J gene is TRBJ2-5, the V gene TRBV6-1; a weak D match, TRBD2 (6 bases). The CDR3 loop spans 10 amino acids. The V gene's germline CDR1 is MNHNS and CDR2 SASEGT. CDR3 loop: CASSVGDLDF. In DNA form, the CDR3 reads TGTGCCAGCAGTGTGGGGGACTTGGACTTC.

CDR3 loop: CASKARSVVYTQYF. CDR3 DNA sequence: TGTGCCAGTAAGGCACGGAGCGTTGTTTATACGCAGTATTTT. The chain joins TRBV19 to TRBJ2-3; D is uncertain. Trimming pared 7 bases from V and 7 bases from J, leaving 18 bases between. This CDR3 region has 14 residues. Germline V gene lookup returns CDR1 LNHDA and CDR2 SQIVND (reference sequence).

The chain links TRBV7-5 to TRBJ1-4. TRBV7-5 is a pseudogene segment. This CDR3 is 13 amino acids long. The CDR3 reads CARSQPGNEKLFF. As DNA, the CDR3 is TGTGCCAGAAGCCAACCGGGGAATGAAAAACTGTTTTTT.

This clone has just a few counts. The chain joins TRBV5-6 to TRBJ2-7; 9 positions agree with TRBD1. The J segment lost 0 bases and the V segment lost 0 bases, leaving 4 bases of the junction unmatched. The length of the CDR3 is 16 residues. CDR1 and CDR2 from the germline V gene are SGHDT and YYEEEE. The CDR3 reads CASSLASTGGSYEQYF. The CDR3 DNA follows: TGTGCCAGCAGCTTGGCTTCGACAGGGGGCTCCTACGAGCAGTACTTC.

The gene calls are TRBV4-2 and TRBJ1-2, with D possibly TRBD1 on 5 matching bases. The CDR3 length is 15 residues. The V gene lost 0 bases and the J gene lost 0 bases, with 8 bases spanning the gap. Germline lookup yields CDR1 LGHNA and CDR2 YNFKEQ. This chain's CDR3 is CASSQEGGANYGYTF. The CDR3 nucleotides read TGTGCCAGCAGCCAAGAAGGAGGGGCTAACTATGGCTACACCTTC.

The J gene is TRBJ1-5, the V gene TRBV7-2; possibly TRBD1 for D (6 bases). There are 15 residues in the CDR3. The V and J ends lost 3 bases and 6 bases respectively, with 15 bases between them. Per the germline V gene, CDR1 is SGHTA and CDR2 is FQGNSA. The CDR3 DNA reads as TGTGCCAGCAGCTTGGACGGGGGCCGGGGTCAGCCCCAGCATTTT. It encodes CASSLDGGRGQPQHF.

The gene calls are TRBV29-1 and TRBJ1-1; 8 bases are shared with TRBD1. The V gene end was trimmed by 1 base and the J gene end by 7 bases; junction bases not matched to a gene: 8. This CDR3 region has 14 residues. Germline-derived CDR1 and CDR2 are SQVTM and ANQGSEA. The CDR3 loop is CSVEVRGRRIEAFF. The CDR3 DNA follows: TGCAGCGTTGAAGTCAGGGGGCGCAGGATTGAAGCTTTCTTT.

The gene calls are TRBV4-3 and TRBJ2-3, with D maybe TRBD1 (6 bases). CDR1 LGHNA and CDR2 YSLEER come from the germline V gene. The CDR3 spans 15 residues. V was pared by 4 bases and J by 3 bases, with 14 bases between. Here the CDR3 reads CASSRLQGTTDTQYF. CDR3 DNA: TGCGCCAGCAGCCGCCTACAGGGTACAACAGATACGCAGTATTTT.

The chain links TRBV11-3 to TRBJ2-1; D is possibly TRBD1 (6 bases). This CDR3 contains 19 residues. V gave up 0 bases and J gave up 5 bases, with 23 bases separating them. Germline lookup yields CDR1 SGHNT and CDR2 YENEEA. CDR3 in DNA: TGTGCCAGCAGCTTAGATGGGCGGACAGACGATTCGGAGGACAATGAGCAGTTCTTC. It is translated as CASSLDGRTDDSEDNEQFF.